This T cell receptor (beta chain) was obtained from a study of T cell changes during pregnancy in multiple sclerosis. The data were produced by immunoSEQ multiplex PCR, yet TCRdb's version contains in-frame clones alone and is incomplete. This table has around 55,000 clones, 93% appearing once. V dropped 2 bases and J dropped 7; count of bases not matched to a gene: 6. The CDR3 covers 16 residues. Per the germline V gene, CDR1 is SGHTA and CDR2 is FQGTGA. The J gene is TRBJ2-1, the V gene TRBV7-3; 12 bases agree with TRBD2. This specimen was CD8+ T cells from peripheral blood mononuclear cells, taken in the second trimester of pregnancy. The receptor's source is a female donor with multiple sclerosis, enrolled in a pregnancy study. CDR3 protein: CASSLYKTSGGNEQFF. The CDR3 bases are TGTGCCAGCAGCTTATATAAGACTAGCGGGGGTAATGAGCAGTTCTTC.